This record covers a single T cell receptor beta chain. What this receptor recognizes is not known. No per-base quality is available; no much larger clone lies one base away. Taken from cysteine to phenylalanine, the CDR3 has 12 residues. This entry keeps only the CDR3 DNA: 36 bases, framed from base 1. CDR1 and CDR2 were assigned from the germline V gene (reference sequence) as SEHNR and FQNEAQ. Trimming at the junction amounts to 4 bases on V and 2 bases on J, and the germline ends lie 4 bases apart. Graves' hyperthyroidism was defined as stable when no progression to ophthalmopathy occurred over 18 months of follow-up. Hyperthyroidism patients were newly diagnosed, with disease duration under 2 months, and aged 18 to 65 years. Any patient with an uncontrolled infection, another autoimmune disease, pregnancy or lactation was excluded. Diagnoses were established on the basis of clinical symptoms, serum thyroxine and TRAb, thyroid ultrasound, and orbital computed tomography. Ficoll-Paque density gradient centrifugation was used to isolate PBMCs from approximately 10 ml of fresh peripheral blood. Total RNA was extracted using Trizol reagent, and RNA quality was assessed on an Agilent 2100 Bioanalyzer.

This sample was taken from a study of T cells in Graves' hyperthyroidism and ophthalmopathy (dated by TCRdb to about 2019). At the level of the whole study: Peripheral blood was sampled at the time of initial diagnosis, prior to any treatment. To identify distinguishing TCR V-J signatures, a discovery cohort of around 100 patients was used, comprising some 45 with Graves' ophthalmopathy and some 60 with stable Graves' hyperthyroidism. Whether ophthalmopathy could be predicted prospectively was tested in an independent validation cohort made up of under 20 hyperthyroidism patients plus 17 patients who later progressed to ophthalmopathy. The roughly 100 discovery patients were divided at random into training and test sets in a 7:3 ratio. The study also compared thyroid tissue and blood T-cell repertoires from about 6 Graves' hyperthyroidism patients. After blood sampling, hyperthyroidism patients were treated with methimazole at a starting dose of 30 mg daily, and ophthalmopathy patients were treated with high-dose intravenous methylprednisolone. According to the paper, TCR Vbeta CDR3 sequencing was carried out on over 130 peripheral blood samples, which came from more than 40 ophthalmopathy, around 74 hyperthyroidism and some 17 progressor patients.

Points the paper makes about the study in general: Most expanded thyroid clonotypes (frequency above 0.001) were also detected in blood, suggesting blood repertoires may reflect thyroid immune responses. In validation, the model predicted progression to ophthalmopathy with around 71% sensitivity and less than 80% specificity, a median of around 6.6 months before onset. Sample size was not statistically predetermined, and investigators were not blinded to group allocation. In cross-validation, a model built on a 13 V-J signature told ophthalmopathy apart from stable hyperthyroidism with less than 90% sensitivity and around 84% specificity, and in testing the same model reached 80%/75%.

Amplification of TCR beta CDR3 regions was carried out from RNA transcripts. For the first round of RT-PCR on the TCR CDR3, the HTBI primer set was used together with the Qiagen OneStep RT-PCR kit. The libraries were constructed in a second round of multiplex PCR and then size-selected and purified. Paired-end sequencing of the libraries was performed with 100 bp reads on an Illumina HiSeq2000. In the paper's pipeline: SOAPnuke was used to process the raw data, with reads discarded if the reads contained adapters or uncalled bases, had a mean Phred below 15, or lacked an exact constant-primer or identifier match. High-quality paired reads were merged using COPE v1.2.5, and each unique nucleotide sequence was defined as a clonotype. MiTCR v1.1 was used to align clonotypes to the IMGT TRBV, TRBD and TRBJ reference segments. Only V-J combinations with frequency above 0.0001, covering roughly 99% of repertoires, were analysed. A TCS score was defined as the ratio of F50 (clonal expansion) to E x V (chaos), with BLOSUM62-based TCRdist applied between CDR3 peptides within each V-J. Welch's t-statistics and random forest reduced fewer than 550 V-J features to 13, which were used in a naive Bayes classifier (R e1071). TCRdb reran the public reads through fastp at Q25 and MiXCR, keeping productive beta chains. Merged by CDR3 protein, the rows form single entries marked with the most common genes and DNA. These V and J calls are TCRdb output, not the study's own analysis. This sample is represented by about 110,000 distinct CDR3 sequences; about 17% of them were singletons. Around two fifths of the sample is in the top ten clones.

Recombination linked TRBV7-9 to TRBJ2-3; the D gene remains uncertain. Sequenced: blood. This clonotype originated in a woman aged 45 to 65 with Graves' hyperthyroidism. The DNA sequence is as follows: TGTGCCAGCAGCTCGATCACAGATACGCAGTATTTT. Translated, it gives CASSSITDTQYF.